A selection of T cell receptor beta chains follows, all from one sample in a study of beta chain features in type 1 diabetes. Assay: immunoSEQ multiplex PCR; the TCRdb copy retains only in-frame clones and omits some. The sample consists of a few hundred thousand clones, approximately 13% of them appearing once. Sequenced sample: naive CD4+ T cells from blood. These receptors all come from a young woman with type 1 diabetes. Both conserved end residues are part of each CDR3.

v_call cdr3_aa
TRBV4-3 CASSQDGQVHQPQHF
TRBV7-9 CASSLGDMGVTDTQYF
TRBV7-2 CASSSQRGRAYNEQFF
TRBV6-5 CASTLNRGTNTEAFF
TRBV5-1 CASRQGQGPEAFF
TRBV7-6 CASSLGAGANVLTF
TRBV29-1 CSAQGVPGQPQHF
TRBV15 CATSRDRVDYGYTF
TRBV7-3 CASSLREVNTGELFF
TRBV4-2 CASSPRSGTPGELFF
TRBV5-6 CASSLRQTETQYF
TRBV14 CASSQGSQGSQLTEAFF
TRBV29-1 CSVDSGQGTDTQYF
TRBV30 CAWKAGKFGDSSYNEQFF
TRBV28 CASSSPGGLARGSQFF
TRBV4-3 CASSHLSGRENTGELFF
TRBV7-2 CASSLGPRGGVLNTEAFF
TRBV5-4 CASTTVGPRVRGYTF
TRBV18 CASSPLTAYNEQFF
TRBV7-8 CASSLARQKTQYF
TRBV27 CASRLTGPDTQYF
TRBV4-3 CASSQDRPGGVKANYGYTF
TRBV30 CAWSGSPLSNEQFF
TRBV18 CASSPKKQSSYNEQFF
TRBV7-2 CASSPGQGASNQPQHF
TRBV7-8 CASSSYTEAFF
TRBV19 CASTPALGRKSYNEQFF
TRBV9 CASSVGMGRASIMNTEAFF
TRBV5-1 CASSVLTGGSGNTIYF
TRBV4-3 CASSQAQGPGNTIYF
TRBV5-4 CASSYRDKLGHGYTF
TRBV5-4 CASSPLAGGPGEQFF
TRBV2 CASMRAGETQYF
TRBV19 CASRPGGTSGYEQYF
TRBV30 CAWARGLIGEKLFF
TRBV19 CASSIGQGRGYTF
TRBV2 CASTGDNYGYTF
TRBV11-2 CASSPQGEQFF
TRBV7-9 CASSLPSGRSTDTQYF
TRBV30 CAWSVSLTSGSSGEQFF
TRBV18 CASSLNRNNHQPQHF
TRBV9 CASSRRDRENIQYF
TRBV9 CASSDGLGYNEQFF